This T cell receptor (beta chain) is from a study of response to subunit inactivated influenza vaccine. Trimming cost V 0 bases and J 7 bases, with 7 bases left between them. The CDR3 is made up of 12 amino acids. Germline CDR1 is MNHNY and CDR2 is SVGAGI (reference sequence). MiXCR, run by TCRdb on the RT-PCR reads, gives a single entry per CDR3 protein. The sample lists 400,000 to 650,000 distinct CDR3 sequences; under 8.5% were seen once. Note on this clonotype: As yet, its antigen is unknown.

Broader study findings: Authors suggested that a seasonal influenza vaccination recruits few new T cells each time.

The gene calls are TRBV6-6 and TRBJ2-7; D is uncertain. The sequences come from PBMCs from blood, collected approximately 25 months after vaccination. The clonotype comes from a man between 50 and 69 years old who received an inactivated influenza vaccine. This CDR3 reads CASSYSSLEQYF. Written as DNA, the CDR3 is TGTGCCAGCAGTTACTCTTCATTAGAGCAGTACTTC.